This section outlines one T cell receptor (beta chain) sequence together with its context. The germline CDR1 and CDR2 sequences are MNHEY and SVGAGI. V was clipped by 2 bases and J by 7 bases, with 15 bases between them. This CDR3 is built from 16 residues. This sample is drawn from a study of naive and memory T cell subsets. A UMI-containing oligonucleotide was joined by 3' ligation to the TCR cDNA template. Reverse transcription used DNase-treated unsorted total RNA, aiming for roughly 1 to 1000 ng. The SP2 primer and nested alpha and beta constant region primers amplified ligated cDNA in four rounds. TCRdb re-called the 5' RACE reads through MiXCR, storing one row per CDR3 protein. The sample shows fewer than 40,000 distinct CDR3 sequences, approximately 16% of them seen only once.

The clonotype comes from a female donor in good health. The chain combines TRBV6-5 with TRBJ1-6; D is ambiguous. The CDR3 DNA sequence: TGTGCCAGCAGTTACGGGAGGGTTAGCATAAATTCACCCCTCCACTTT. Residues: CASSYGRVSINSPLHF.